This T cell receptor beta chain was profiled in a study of response to subunit inactivated influenza vaccine. General study findings and limits: That few new T cells are recruited by each seasonal influenza vaccination was the authors' suggestion.

TCRdb passed the RT-PCR reads through MiXCR, listing each CDR3 protein once. The sample has hundreds of thousands of distinct CDR3 sequences, about 15% seen once. This CDR3 is built from 14 residues. After removal of 8 bases from V and 1 base from J, the junction contained 7 bases not matched to a gene. Germline loops: CDR1 WSHSY, CDR2 SAAADI. Regarding this clonotype: Its antigen is undetermined.

This chain links TRBV10-2 with TRBJ2-7, with 8 bases that match TRBD2. This sequence originates from a man in his fifties or sixties who received an inactivated influenza vaccine. This specimen consisted of PBMCs from blood, obtained less than 15 days before vaccination. The CDR3 loop reads CASVGGGGSYEQYF. The CDR3 DNA reads as TGCGCCAGCGTCGGTGGCGGGGGGTCCTACGAGCAGTACTTC.